This T cell receptor beta chain originates from a study of human T cells and chemical hapten exposure. Study in general: Patches with 0.01% DPC went on the upper back, and the tests were read at 6 days. Study observations and caveats: Higher patch test scores went with higher counts of PT1 expanded TCRs.

Time point indicated: patch test 2, 6 weeks after DPC sensitization. Treatment denoted: therapeutic diphenylcyclopropenone sensitization with weekly scalp DPC. Only after blood had been drawn was each patch test applied. V lost 4 bases to trimming and J lost 4 bases, with 14 bases between them. This CDR3 contains 14 residues. Germline V gene lookup returns CDR1 SEHNR and CDR2 FQNEAQ (reference sequence). Note on this clonotype: Antigen unknown.

TCRdb processed the RACE reads anew with MiXCR; each CDR3 protein has one entry. The sample records some 100,000 distinct CDR3 sequences, 9.2% being singletons. This chain connects TRBV7-9 to TRBJ2-7; D perhaps matches TRBD1 (7 bases). The sequence came from a woman aged 40 to 55 with alopecia areata. Some clones in this sample may be carry-over from other donors' samples. Specimen: whole blood, collected in connection with sensitization to the hapten diphenylcyclopropenone (DPC). The CDR3 spells CASSWGDSRYEQYF. In nucleotides, the CDR3 is TGTGCCAGCAGCTGGGGGGACAGTAGGTACGAGCAGTACTTC.